The source of this TCR beta chain is a study of blood T cell repertoires in COVID-19. Study overall: Whether acute or convalescent, the COVID-19 samples came from the United States, Italy and Spain. PBMCs, B-cell-depleted T cells, or T cells were the source of the cDNA or gDNA that made up the material.

Authors' methods: Estimates of nucleated cell counts were drawn from the amplification of reference gene primers. Assay used: immunoSEQ multiplex PCR; TCRdb lists only in-frame clones, some missing. V and J calls and clone size are those listed in that table; D and trimming were worked out from the DNA. The table records 45,000 to 60,000 clones, around 90% of them present only once. CDR1 and CDR2 from the germline V gene are MGHDK and SYGVNS. V was clipped by 8 bases and J by 3 bases, with 14 bases between them. The CDR3 covers 14 residues. The TCR originated in a man aged 45-65 years with acute or convalescent COVID-19. J is TRBJ1-5 and V is TRBV25-1; the D gene is possibly TRBD1 (6 bases). Material for sequencing was peripheral blood. CDR3 sequence reads: CASDRQVLNQPQHF. Here the CDR3 DNA reads TGTGCCAGCGATAGACAGGTCCTCAATCAGCCCCAGCATTTT.